Following are 16 T cell receptor beta chains from one sample sequenced in a study of blood T cell repertoires in COVID-19 (dated by TCRdb to the early 2020s). Libraries were built with the immunoSEQ multiplex PCR assay. As stored in TCRdb, this immuneACCESS dataset retains in-frame rearrangements with V and J assigned. A fraction of the clones does not appear; measured against another copy, unresolved V genes explain less than half of the discrepancy, and the remainder lacks a known reason. The sample has about 200,000 clones on record, roughly nine tenths of them singletons. The ten biggest clones cover 2% to 2.5% of the sample. Sequenced sample: PBMCs or T cells enriched from blood (not recorded which). Receptors were obtained from a woman aged 30 to 39 who had recovered from COVID-19.

CDR3 bases: TGTGCCAGCAGCCAAGGGTCCGGGACTAGCGGGAAGATTGAGCAGTTCTTC. As protein: CASSQGSGTSGKIEQFF. This sequence joins TRBV3-1 (or the pseudogene TRBV3-2) and TRBJ2-1, with 13 bases matching TRBD2. Trimming at V came to 1 base and at J to 9 bases, leaving 9 bases not matched to a gene. Germline V gene data show CDR1 as LGHDT and CDR2 as YNNKEL (reference sequence). This CDR3 is built from 17 residues.

V gene TRBV7-8 combines with J gene TRBJ2-7, with 13 positions matching TRBD2. CDR3 length: 18 residues. With V trimmed by 2 bases and J by 2 bases, 9 bases remained unmatched. CDR1 SGHVS and CDR2 FQNEAQ come from the germline V gene. Written as DNA, the CDR3 is TGTGCCAGCAGCTTAACTAGCGGGGGGGCCGGAAACCCCTACGAGCAGTACTTC. Translating it yields CASSLTSGGAGNPYEQYF.

The V and J genes are TRBV14 and TRBJ1-2, with 7 nucleotides matching TRBD1. The CDR3 contains 12 residues. Germline CDR1 reads SGHDN; CDR2 reads FVKESK. J was trimmed by 13 bases and V by 0 bases; bases with no gene match: 5. The CDR3 protein is CASSQDYRGRTF. The CDR3 DNA sequence: TGTGCCAGCAGCCAAGACTACAGGGGTCGCACCTTC.

This chain joins TRBV4-3 and TRBJ2-4, with 12 bases matching TRBD1. J gave up 2 bases and V 10 bases, and 6 bases lay outside the gene matches. Germline V gene lookup returns CDR1 LGHNA and CDR2 YSLEER. The CDR3 is 15 amino acids. The CDR3 DNA reads as TGCGCCATCTCCCGGGACAGGGGGCCCAAAAACATTCAGTACTTC. Translation: CAISRDRGPKNIQYF.

This chain links TRBV4-1 with TRBJ2-5; maybe TRBD2 (5 bases). This CDR3 has 13 amino acids. Germline CDR1 MGHRA, CDR2 YSYEKL. The V gene lost 4 bases and the J gene lost 9 bases, with 15 bases spanning the gap. The CDR3 coding sequence is TGCGCCAGCAGCCGAACCGGGAATCAGGCCCAGTACTTC. Its protein is CASSRTGNQAQYF.

The chain uses TRBV7-9 and TRBJ1-6, with D maybe TRBD1 (6 bases). V dropped 1 base and J dropped 7 bases, with 11 bases sitting between them. The CDR3 covers 15 residues. The germline V gene encodes CDR1 SEHNR and CDR2 FQNEAQ (reference sequence). In DNA form, the CDR3 reads TGTGCCAGCAGCTTAGTAGGGGACACGAATTCACCCCTCCACTTT. Protein product: CASSLVGDTNSPLHF.

J is TRBJ2-7 and V is TRBV19, with 7 positions matching TRBD1. The V gene's germline CDR1 is LNHDA and CDR2 SQIVND (reference sequence). The trim removed 6 bases at V and 0 bases at J, leaving 11 bases unmatched. The CDR3 runs 16 residues. CDR3 residues: CASSRIRGPSSYEQYF. The CDR3 DNA reads as TGTGCCAGTAGCCGGATTAGGGGGCCAAGCTCCTACGAGCAGTACTTC.

This chain links TRBV20-1 with TRBJ1-2, with no clear D. Germline values: CDR1 DFQATT, CDR2 SNEGSKA (reference sequence). This CDR3 spans 12 amino acids. V lost 3 bases to trimming and J lost 1 base, with 6 bases between them. The CDR3 sequence is CSASSINYGYTF. CDR3 coding DNA: TGCAGTGCTAGTTCCATTAACTATGGCTACACCTTC.

This rearrangement joins TRBV7-2 to TRBJ2-7; 7 bases are shared with TRBD1. V shed 5 bases, J shed 0 bases, and the junction held 7 bases outside the gene matches. CDR3 length equals 15 residues. From germline, CDR1 is SGHTA and CDR2 FQGNSA. The CDR3 nucleotides are TGTGCCAGCAGCCCAGAGGGACAGAGCTCCTACGAGCAGTACTTC. Its protein is CASSPEGQSSYEQYF.

J is TRBJ1-2 and V is TRBV7-2; 8 bases match TRBD1. The CDR3 contains 13 residues. Per germline, CDR1 SGHTA and CDR2 FQGNSA. V shed 1 base and J 6 bases; nucleotides not matched to a gene: 1. The CDR3 loop reads CASSLDRGDGYTF. In DNA, the CDR3 is TGTGCCAGCAGCTTAGACAGGGGGGATGGCTACACCTTC.

The genes are TRBV7-8 and TRBJ1-2, with 8 bases identical to TRBD1. With 5 bases clipped from V and 2 bases from J, the junction kept 7 bases outside the gene matches. This CDR3 region has 15 residues. Germline CDR1 SGHVS, CDR2 FQNEAQ. The CDR3 DNA reads TGTGCCAGCAGCACGGGACAGGTTATAAACTATGGCTACACCTTC. Protein sequence: CASSTGQVINYGYTF.

The CDR3 nucleotides are TGCGCCAGCAGCGTAGTATCGCTAGCGGAGAGCACAGATACGCAGTATTTT. Translating gives CASSVVSLAESTDTQYF. The chain is built from TRBV5-1 and TRBJ2-3; 7 bases fit TRBD2. This CDR3 spans 17 amino acids. The junction had 11 bases not matched to a gene; V was cut back by 4 bases and J by 0 bases. CDR1 is SGHRS and CDR2 is YFSETQ in the germline V gene. The whole variable domain, filled in from reference TRBV5-1 and TRBJ2-3, reads KAGVTQTPRYLIKTRGQQVTLSCSPISGHRSVSWYQQTPGQGLQFLFEYFSETQRNKGNFPGRFSGRQFSNSRSEMNVSTLELGDSALYLCASSVVSLAESTDTQYFGPGTRLTVL.

This chain joins TRBV5-4 and TRBJ1-2; the D gene is possibly TRBD1 (5 bases). CDR3 length equals 12 residues. The V end lost 1 base, the J end lost 8 bases, and 9 bases lay between the germline ends. Germline CDR1 reads SGHNT; CDR2 reads YYREEE (reference sequence). CDR3 nucleotide sequence: TGTGCCAGCAGCTTGACGGGGGGAGGCTACACCTTC. Translating gives CASSLTGGGYTF.

The rearrangement joins TRBV5-4 to TRBJ1-2; tentatively, D is TRBD1 (5 bases). CDR1 SGHNT and CDR2 YYREEE come from the germline V gene (reference sequence). The germline V and J ends were trimmed by 0 bases and 3 bases, with 9 bases remaining between them. This CDR3 is 14 amino acids long. CDR3 region: CASSLGGGDYGYTF. The CDR3 bases are TGTGCCAGCAGCTTGGGAGGAGGGGACTATGGCTACACCTTC.

The chain joins TRBV9 to TRBJ2-3; 8 nucleotides align to TRBD2. The germline V gene encodes CDR1 SGDLS and CDR2 YYNGEE. The CDR3 consists of 16 residues. The ends lost 2 bases at V and 1 base at J; junction bases unmatched: 6. The CDR3 DNA is TGTGCCAGCAGCGTTCTGACTAGCGAGGGCACAGATACGCAGTATTTT. It specifies CASSVLTSEGTDTQYF.

The CDR3 DNA is TGTGCCAGCAGCTTAGCGGGAGGGACAGGGGGCGCTGAGCAGTTCTTC. It specifies CASSLAGGTGGAEQFF. The rearrangement links TRBV7-2 to TRBJ2-1; 12 bases fit TRBD1. Germline trimming cut 0 bases from V and 9 bases from J; bases unmatched to any gene: 6. Germline V CDR1 and CDR2: SGHTA, FQGNSA. The CDR3 totals 16 residues.